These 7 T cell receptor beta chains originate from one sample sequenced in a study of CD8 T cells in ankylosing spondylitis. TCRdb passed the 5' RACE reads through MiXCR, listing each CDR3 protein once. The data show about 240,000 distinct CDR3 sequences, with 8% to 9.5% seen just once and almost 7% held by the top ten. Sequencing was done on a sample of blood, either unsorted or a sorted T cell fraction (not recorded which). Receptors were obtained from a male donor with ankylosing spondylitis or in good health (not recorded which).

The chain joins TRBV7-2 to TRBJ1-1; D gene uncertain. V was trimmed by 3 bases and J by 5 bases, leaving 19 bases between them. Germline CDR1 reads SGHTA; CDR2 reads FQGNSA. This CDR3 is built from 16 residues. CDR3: CASSFLSGVPETEAFF. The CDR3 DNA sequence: TGTGCCAGCAGCTTCCTAAGCGGGGTCCCTGAGACTGAAGCTTTCTTT.

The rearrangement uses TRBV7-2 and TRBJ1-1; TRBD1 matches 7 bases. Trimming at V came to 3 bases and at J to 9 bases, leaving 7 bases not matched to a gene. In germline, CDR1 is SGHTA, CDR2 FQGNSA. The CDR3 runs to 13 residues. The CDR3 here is CASSFTGVPQAFF. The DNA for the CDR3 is TGTGCCAGCAGCTTCACAGGGGTGCCGCAAGCTTTCTTT.

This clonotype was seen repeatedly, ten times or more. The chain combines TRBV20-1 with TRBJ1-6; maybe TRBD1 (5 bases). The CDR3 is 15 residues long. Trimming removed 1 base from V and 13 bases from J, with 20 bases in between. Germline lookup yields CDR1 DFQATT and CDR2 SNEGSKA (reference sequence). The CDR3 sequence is CSARAWTLDSGPLHF. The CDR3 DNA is TGCAGTGCTAGAGCCTGGACATTGGACTCTGGGCCCCTCCACTTT.

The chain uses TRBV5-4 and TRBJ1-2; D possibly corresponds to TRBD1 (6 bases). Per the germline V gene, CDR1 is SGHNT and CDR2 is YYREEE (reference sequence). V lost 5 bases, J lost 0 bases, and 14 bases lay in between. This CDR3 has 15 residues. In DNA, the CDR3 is TGTGCCAGCAGTGTCCTACAGGGCCCTAACTATGGCTACACCTTC. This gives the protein CASSVLQGPNYGYTF.

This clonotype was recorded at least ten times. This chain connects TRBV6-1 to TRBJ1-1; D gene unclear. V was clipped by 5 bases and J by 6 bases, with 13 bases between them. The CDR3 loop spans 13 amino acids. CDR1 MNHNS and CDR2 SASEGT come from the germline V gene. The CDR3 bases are TGTGCCAGCAGTCCCGACGGTAACGCTGAAGCTTTCTTT. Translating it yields CASSPDGNAEAFF.

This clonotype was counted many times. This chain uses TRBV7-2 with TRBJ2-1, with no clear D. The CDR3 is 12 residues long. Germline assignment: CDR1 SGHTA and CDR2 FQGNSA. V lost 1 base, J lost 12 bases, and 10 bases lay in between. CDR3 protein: CASSLGTDMQFF. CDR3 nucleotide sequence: TGTGCCAGCAGCTTAGGTACGGATATGCAGTTCTTC.

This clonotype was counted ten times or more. This CDR3 is CASSPWALGGSQPQHF. CDR3 in DNA: TGCGCCAGCAGCCCCTGGGCCTTAGGAGGTAGCCAGCCCCAGCATTTT. This chain joins TRBV5-1 and TRBJ1-5; D call uncertain. Trimming removed 4 bases at V and 7 bases at J, with 21 bases between. CDR3 size: 16 residues. Germline V gene lookup returns CDR1 SGHRS and CDR2 YFSETQ.